This T cell receptor (beta chain) was sequenced during a study of blood T cells in healthy people across ages. The authors ran a second PCR of roughly 7 to 11 cycles using a sample-barcoded 5' primer and a J-beta primer mix. All samples yielded 3 million or more CDR3-containing paired-end reads. TCRdb recomputed calls from the 5' RACE reads with MiXCR, one row per CDR3 protein. The data contain approximately 780,000 distinct CDR3 sequences, roughly 25% of them singletons. The sample was also reused in another study, on T cells of mothers and their children. That publication notes: Each mother yielded more than 9.5 million TCR beta CDR3 reads. Each child yielded roughly 2.9 million reads.

The clonotype comes from a boy younger than 18 in good health. Material: blood.

This CDR3 is CASNDRAGANVLTF. CDR3 nucleotides: TGTGCCAGCAACGACAGGGCTGGGGCCAACGTCCTGACTTTC. The rearrangement joins TRBV7-9 to TRBJ2-6, with 7 nucleotides matching TRBD1. Germline CDR1 is SEHNR and CDR2 is FQNEAQ (reference sequence). Trimming cost V 7 bases and J 2 bases; bases outside gene matches: 2. CDR3 length equals 14 residues.